This T cell receptor beta chain stems from a study of CD8 T cells in ankylosing spondylitis. The study, taken as a whole, reports: Eight or nine highly homologous variants formed a TCR beta motif that appeared characteristic of ankylosing spondylitis blood.

From germline, CDR1 is MNHEY and CDR2 SVGEGT. This CDR3 is 14 amino acids long. V was clipped by 4 bases and J by 2 bases; unmatched bases: 3. TCRdb reprocessed the 5' RACE reads via MiXCR and lists one record per CDR3 protein. The sample has 220,000 or so distinct CDR3 sequences, about 17% seen once. Note on this clonotype: Its target is unknown.

The source is a male donor with ankylosing spondylitis. The sequencing sample was made of blood, either unsorted or a sorted T cell fraction (not recorded which). The chain joins TRBV6-2 or TRBV6-3 to TRBJ2-7; 9 bases fit TRBD2. The CDR3 region has the DNA TGTGCCAGCAGTTCTCTAGCGGGGACCTACGAGCAGTACTTC. Protein: CASSSLAGTYEQYF.